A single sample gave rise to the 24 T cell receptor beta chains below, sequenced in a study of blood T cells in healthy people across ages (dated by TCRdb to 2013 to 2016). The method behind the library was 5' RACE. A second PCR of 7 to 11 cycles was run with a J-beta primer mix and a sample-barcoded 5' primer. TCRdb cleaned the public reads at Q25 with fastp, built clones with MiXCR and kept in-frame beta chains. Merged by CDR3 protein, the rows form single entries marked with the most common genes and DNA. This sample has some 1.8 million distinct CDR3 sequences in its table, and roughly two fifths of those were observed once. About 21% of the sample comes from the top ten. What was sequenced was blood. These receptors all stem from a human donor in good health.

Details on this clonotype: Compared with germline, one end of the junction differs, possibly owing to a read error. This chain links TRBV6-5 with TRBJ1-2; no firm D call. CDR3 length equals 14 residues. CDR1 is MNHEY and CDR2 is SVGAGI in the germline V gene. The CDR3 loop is CASREITDNYGCTF. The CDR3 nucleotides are TGTGCCAGCAGGGAAATTACAGATAACTATGGCTGCACCTTC.

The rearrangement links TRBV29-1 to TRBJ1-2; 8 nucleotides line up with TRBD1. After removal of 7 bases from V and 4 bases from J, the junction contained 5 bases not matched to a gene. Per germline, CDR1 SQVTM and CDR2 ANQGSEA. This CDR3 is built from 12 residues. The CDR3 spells CSGQTGAYGYTF. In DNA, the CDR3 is TGCAGCGGGCAGACAGGGGCCTATGGCTACACCTTC.

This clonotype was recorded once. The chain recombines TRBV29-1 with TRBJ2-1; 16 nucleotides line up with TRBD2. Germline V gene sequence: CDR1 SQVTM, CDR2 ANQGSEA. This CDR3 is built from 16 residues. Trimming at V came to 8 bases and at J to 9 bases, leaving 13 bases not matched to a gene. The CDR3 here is CSLGLAGGAYNSEQFF. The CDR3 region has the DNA TGCAGCCTGGGACTAGCGGGGGGGGCTTATAATAGTGAGCAGTTCTTC.

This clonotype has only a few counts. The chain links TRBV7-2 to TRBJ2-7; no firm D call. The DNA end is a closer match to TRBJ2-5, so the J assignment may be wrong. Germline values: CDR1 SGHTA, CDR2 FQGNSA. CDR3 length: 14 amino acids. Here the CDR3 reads CASSSIMTQETQYF. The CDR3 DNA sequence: TGTGCCAGCAGCTCCATAATGACTCAAGAGACCCAGTACTTC.

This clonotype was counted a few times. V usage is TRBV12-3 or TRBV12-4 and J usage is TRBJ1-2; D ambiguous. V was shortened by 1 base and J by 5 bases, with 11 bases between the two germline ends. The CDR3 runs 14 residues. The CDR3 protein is CASSLEARIYGYTF. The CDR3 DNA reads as TGTGCCAGCAGTTTAGAGGCCCGGATTTATGGCTACACCTTC.

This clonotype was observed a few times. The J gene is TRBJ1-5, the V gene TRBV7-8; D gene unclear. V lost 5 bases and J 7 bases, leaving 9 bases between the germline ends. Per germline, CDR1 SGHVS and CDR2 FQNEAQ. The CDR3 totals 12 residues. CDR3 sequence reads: CASSPTRQPQHF. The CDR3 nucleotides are TGTGCCAGCAGCCCCACGAGGCAGCCCCAGCATTTT.

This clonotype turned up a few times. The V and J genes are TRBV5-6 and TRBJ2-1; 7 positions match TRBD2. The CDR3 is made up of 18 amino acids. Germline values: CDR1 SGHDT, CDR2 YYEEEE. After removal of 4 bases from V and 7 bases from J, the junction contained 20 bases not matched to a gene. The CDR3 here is CASSLSWEKPQAGNEQFF. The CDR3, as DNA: TGTGCCAGCAGCCTGAGCTGGGAAAAACCCCAAGCGGGGAATGAGCAGTTCTTC.

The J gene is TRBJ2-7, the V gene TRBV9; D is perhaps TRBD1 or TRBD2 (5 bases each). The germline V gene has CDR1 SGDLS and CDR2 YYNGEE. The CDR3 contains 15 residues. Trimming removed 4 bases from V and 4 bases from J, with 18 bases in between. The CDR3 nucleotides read TGTGCCAGCAGCTCCGGTGACACAGGAGGTTACGAGCAGTACTTC. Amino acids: CASSSGDTGGYEQYF.

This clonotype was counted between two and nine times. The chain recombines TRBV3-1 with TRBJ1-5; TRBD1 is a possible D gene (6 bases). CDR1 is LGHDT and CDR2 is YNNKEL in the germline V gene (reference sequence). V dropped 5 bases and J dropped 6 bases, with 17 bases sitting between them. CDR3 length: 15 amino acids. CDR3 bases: TGTGCCAGCAGCTCTTCCCGGGGGGCGAGTCAGCCCCAGCATTTT. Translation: CASSSSRGASQPQHF.

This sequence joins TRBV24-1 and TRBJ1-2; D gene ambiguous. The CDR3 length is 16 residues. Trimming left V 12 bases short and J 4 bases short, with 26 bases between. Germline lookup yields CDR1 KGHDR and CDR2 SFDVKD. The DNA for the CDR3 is TGTGCCGTTGGTTCGGCGGGATCCGATCGGCGCTATGGCTACACCTTC. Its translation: CAVGSAGSDRRYGYTF.

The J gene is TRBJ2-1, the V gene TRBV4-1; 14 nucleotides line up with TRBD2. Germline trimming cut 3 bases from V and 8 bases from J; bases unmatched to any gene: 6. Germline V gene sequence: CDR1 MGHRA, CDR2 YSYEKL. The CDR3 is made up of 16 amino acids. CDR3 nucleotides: TGCGCCAGCAGCCACCCAGGACTAGCGGGGGGCGATGAGCAGTTCTTC. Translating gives CASSHPGLAGGDEQFF.

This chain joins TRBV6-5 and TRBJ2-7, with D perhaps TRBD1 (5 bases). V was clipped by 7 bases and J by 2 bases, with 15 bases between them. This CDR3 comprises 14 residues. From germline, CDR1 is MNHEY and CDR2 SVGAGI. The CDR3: CASTEDNHPYEQYF. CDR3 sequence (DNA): TGTGCCAGCACTGAGGACAATCACCCCTACGAGCAGTACTTC.

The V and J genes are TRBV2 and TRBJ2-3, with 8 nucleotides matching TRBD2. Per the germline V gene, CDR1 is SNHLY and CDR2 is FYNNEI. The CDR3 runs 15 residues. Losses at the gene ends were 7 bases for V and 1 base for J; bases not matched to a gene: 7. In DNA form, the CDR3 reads TGTGCCAGCACCCCGGACGGGAGGGGCACAGATACGCAGTATTTT. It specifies CASTPDGRGTDTQYF.

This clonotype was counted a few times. The CDR3 spells CAIREPTGPANEQYF. The DNA for the CDR3 is TGTGCCATCAGGGAACCTACAGGGCCCGCTAACGAGCAGTACTTC. V and J are TRBV10-3 and TRBJ2-7, with D possibly being TRBD1 (6 bases). V lost 6 bases to trimming and J lost 5 bases, with 20 bases between them. The CDR3 is 15 amino acids. From germline, CDR1 is ENHRY and CDR2 SYGVKD.

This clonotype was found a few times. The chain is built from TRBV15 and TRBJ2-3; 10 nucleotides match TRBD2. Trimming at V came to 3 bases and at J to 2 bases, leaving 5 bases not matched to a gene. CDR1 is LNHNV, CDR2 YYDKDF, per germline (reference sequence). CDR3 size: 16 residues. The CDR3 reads CATSRRTSGYTDTQYF. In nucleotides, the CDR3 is TGTGCCACCAGCAGGAGGACTAGCGGCTACACAGATACGCAGTATTTT.

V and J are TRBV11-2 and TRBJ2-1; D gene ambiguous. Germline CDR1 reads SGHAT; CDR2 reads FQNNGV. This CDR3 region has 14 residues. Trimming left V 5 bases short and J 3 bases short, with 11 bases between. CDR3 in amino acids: CASSIETNYNEQFF. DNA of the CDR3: TGTGCCAGCAGCATCGAGACAAACTACAATGAGCAGTTCTTC.

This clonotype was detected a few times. The CDR3 spells CSVALAQGRYTDTQYF. As DNA, the CDR3 is TGCAGCGTCGCCCTAGCCCAGGGACGCTATACAGATACGCAGTATTTT. The chain links TRBV29-1 to TRBJ2-3, with D possibly called TRBD1 or TRBD2 (5 bases each). This CDR3 is built from 16 residues. CDR1 and CDR2 (germline): SQVTM, ANQGSEA. The V and J ends lost 6 bases and 3 bases respectively, with 22 bases between them.

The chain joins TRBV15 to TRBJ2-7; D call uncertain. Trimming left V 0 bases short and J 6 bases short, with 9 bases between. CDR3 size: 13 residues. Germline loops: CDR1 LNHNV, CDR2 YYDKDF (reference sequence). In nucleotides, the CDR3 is TGTGCCACCAGCAGAGACTCGACCTGCGAGCAGTACTTC. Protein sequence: CATSRDSTCEQYF.

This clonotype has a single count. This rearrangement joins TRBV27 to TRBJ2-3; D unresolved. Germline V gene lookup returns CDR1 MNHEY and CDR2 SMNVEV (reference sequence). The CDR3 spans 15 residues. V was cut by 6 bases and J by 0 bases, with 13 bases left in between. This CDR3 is CASRPGVASTDTQYF. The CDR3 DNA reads TGTGCCAGCAGACCAGGTGTGGCCAGCACAGATACGCAGTATTTT.

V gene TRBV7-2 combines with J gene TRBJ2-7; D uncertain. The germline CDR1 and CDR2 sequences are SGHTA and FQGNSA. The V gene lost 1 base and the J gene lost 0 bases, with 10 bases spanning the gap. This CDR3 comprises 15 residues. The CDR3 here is CASSLVLQSSYEQYF. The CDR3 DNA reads TGTGCCAGCAGCTTAGTGTTACAGAGCTCCTACGAGCAGTACTTC.

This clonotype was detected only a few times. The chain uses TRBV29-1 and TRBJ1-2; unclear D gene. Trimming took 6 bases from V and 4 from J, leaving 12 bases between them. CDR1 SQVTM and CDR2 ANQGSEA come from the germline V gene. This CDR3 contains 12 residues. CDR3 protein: CSVFQESYGYTF. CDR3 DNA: TGCAGCGTGTTCCAGGAGTCCTATGGCTACACCTTC.

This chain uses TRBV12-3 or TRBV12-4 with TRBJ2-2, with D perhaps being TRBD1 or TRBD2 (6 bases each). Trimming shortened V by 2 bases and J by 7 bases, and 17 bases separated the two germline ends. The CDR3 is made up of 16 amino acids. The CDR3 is CASSLLLPGAGGELFF. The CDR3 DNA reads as TGTGCCAGCAGTTTACTCCTGCCGGGGGCGGGCGGGGAGCTGTTTTTT.

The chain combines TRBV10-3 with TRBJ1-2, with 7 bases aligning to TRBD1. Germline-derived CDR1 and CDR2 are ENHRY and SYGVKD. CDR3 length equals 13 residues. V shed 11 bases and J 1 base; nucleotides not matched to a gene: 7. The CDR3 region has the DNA TGTGCCTTCCGGACAGGTGATAACTATGGCTACACCTTC. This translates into CAFRTGDNYGYTF.

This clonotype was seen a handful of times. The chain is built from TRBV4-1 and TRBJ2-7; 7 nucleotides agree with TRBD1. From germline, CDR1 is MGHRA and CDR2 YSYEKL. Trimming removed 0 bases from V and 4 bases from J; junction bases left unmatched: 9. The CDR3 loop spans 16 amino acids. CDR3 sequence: CASSQDEGTALYEQYF. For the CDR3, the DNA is TGCGCCAGCAGCCAAGATGAGGGGACAGCCCTATACGAGCAGTACTTC.